One and the same sample provided the 14 T cell receptor beta chains below, sequenced in a study of graft-versus-host responses after intestinal transplantation listed by TCRdb under 2021. The time point label on this specimen signifies: cells obtained before transplantation from donor or recipient. These receptors' antigens are unknown. The library relied on the immunoSEQ multiplex PCR assay. This is the immuneACCESS table as TCRdb keeps it, with only in-frame sequences that have V and J called. A part of the clones is gone; compared with another copy, unresolved V genes explain less than half, and the rest is unexplained. The table for this sample lists some 23,000 clones; 82% of them were counted only once. The ten largest account for 0.93% of the sample. Sequenced here: unstimulated CD8+ T cells sorted from spleen or lymph node cells, sampled before transplant. The source is a human donor who was the organ donor for an intestinal transplant.

This chain connects TRBV19 to TRBJ1-1; the D gene is possibly TRBD1 (6 bases). V was trimmed by 2 bases and J by 4 bases, leaving 14 bases between them. The germline V gene has CDR1 LNHDA and CDR2 SQIVND (reference sequence). This CDR3 region has 15 residues. CDR3 nucleotides: TGTGCCAGTAGTATAATGTTAACAGGGTTCACTGAAGCTTTCTTT. Encoded protein: CASSIMLTGFTEAFF.

The J gene is TRBJ2-3, the V gene TRBV5-5; D may be TRBD1 (6 bases). This CDR3 region has 17 residues. CDR1 is SGHKS, CDR2 YYEKEE, per germline (reference sequence). The V gene lost 5 bases and the J gene lost 3 bases, with 22 bases spanning the gap. CDR3 protein: CASRIKVVTGDTDTQYF. CDR3 nucleotide sequence: TGTGCCAGCAGGATAAAGGTCGTGACAGGAGATACAGATACGCAGTATTTT.

V is TRBV12-5 and J is TRBJ1-5, with 7 bases aligning to TRBD1. In germline, CDR1 is LGHNT, CDR2 FRNRAP. The J segment lost 0 bases and the V segment lost 6 bases, leaving 5 bases of the junction unmatched. The CDR3 totals 15 residues. CDR3 region: CASGDREYSNQPQHF. Here the CDR3 DNA reads TGTGCTAGTGGCGACAGGGAATATAGCAATCAGCCCCAGCATTTT.

Written as DNA, the CDR3 is TGTGCCAGCAGTTTTCTAGAGACCCGTTACGAGCAGTACTTC. This translates into CASSFLETRYEQYF. The genes are TRBV27 and TRBJ2-7, with no clear D. V was pared by 3 bases and J by 4 bases, with 13 bases between. CDR1 and CDR2 from the germline V gene are MNHEY and SMNVEV (reference sequence). This CDR3 spans 14 amino acids.

In DNA, the CDR3 is TGTGCCAGCAGCCCAGACGTGGTTAGGGACGAGCAGTACTTC. It is translated as CASSPDVVRDEQYF. The J gene is TRBJ2-7, the V gene TRBV7-6; D is unresolved. V dropped 5 bases and J dropped 5 bases, with 16 bases sitting between them. The CDR3 is 14 residues long. Germline values: CDR1 SGHVS, CDR2 FNYEAQ.

The chain recombines TRBV4-1 with TRBJ2-7, with TRBD2 matching 16 bases. The J segment lost 4 bases and the V segment lost 3 bases, leaving 3 bases of the junction unmatched. The CDR3 covers 16 residues. Germline V gene lookup returns CDR1 MGHRA and CDR2 YSYEKL. The CDR3: CASSQGLAGGPYEQYF. As DNA, the CDR3 is TGCGCCAGCAGCCAGGGACTAGCGGGGGGGCCGTACGAGCAGTACTTC.

The J gene is TRBJ1-2, the V gene TRBV30; possibly TRBD1 for D (6 bases). This CDR3 has 17 amino acids. The germline V gene has CDR1 GTSNPN and CDR2 SVGIG (reference sequence). V lost 1 base to trimming and J lost 2 bases, with 20 bases between them. The CDR3 DNA reads TGTGCCTGGAGTGGATTCGACCTTGACAGGACGAACTATGGCTACACCTTC. It codes for CAWSGFDLDRTNYGYTF.

This sequence joins TRBV4-1 and TRBJ2-1, with 12 positions matching TRBD1. CDR1 and CDR2 (germline): MGHRA, YSYEKL. Trimming at V came to 0 bases and at J to 5 bases, leaving 5 bases not matched to a gene. This CDR3 spans 17 amino acids. CDR3 nucleotide sequence: TGCGCCAGCAGCCAAGATACGGGACAGGGGGCTGACAATGAGCAGTTCTTC. Amino acid sequence: CASSQDTGQGADNEQFF.

In DNA, the CDR3 is TGTGCCAGCAGTATAGCTAGGGGTTCCTACGAGCAGTACTTC. Protein sequence: CASSIARGSYEQYF. The gene calls are TRBV27 and TRBJ2-7; D possibly corresponds to TRBD1 (5 bases). Germline V gene sequence: CDR1 MNHEY, CDR2 SMNVEV (reference sequence). The CDR3 length is 14 residues. The germline V and J ends were trimmed by 5 bases and 1 base, with 12 bases remaining between them.

V usage is TRBV2 and J usage is TRBJ2-3; no firm D call. The CDR3 spans 14 residues. CDR1 SNHLY and CDR2 FYNNEI come from the germline V gene. With 3 bases removed from V and 4 bases from J, the gap between germline ends came to 11 bases. The DNA for the CDR3 is TGTGCCAGCAGTGATACAGACTCTGCAGATACGCAGTATTTT. This translates into CASSDTDSADTQYF.

The chain has TRBV10-1 and TRBJ2-3; 14 bases agree with TRBD2. J gave up 4 bases and V 0 bases, and 6 bases lay outside the gene matches. CDR1 and CDR2 (germline): WNHNN, SYGVQD (reference sequence). The CDR3 contains 18 residues. The CDR3 nucleotides read TGCGCCAGCAGTGAGTCGGGACTAGCGGGAGAGAGGGCAGATACGCAGTATTTT. Translated: CASSESGLAGERADTQYF.

V gene TRBV9 combines with J gene TRBJ2-3; 9 nucleotides agree with TRBD2. V lost 0 bases to trimming and J lost 3 bases; unmatched junction nucleotides: 5. This CDR3 comprises 16 residues. The germline gives CDR1 SGDLS, CDR2 YYNGEE. CDR3 amino acids: CASSVVASGATDTQYF. The CDR3, as DNA: TGTGCCAGCAGCGTAGTGGCTAGCGGGGCGACAGATACGCAGTATTTT.

This chain links TRBV19 with TRBJ1-2; the D gene is possibly TRBD1 (5 bases). V was clipped by 5 bases and J by 8 bases, with 12 bases between them. Germline assignment: CDR1 LNHDA and CDR2 SQIVND (reference sequence). The CDR3 length is 12 residues. This CDR3 reads CASSFSGNGYTF. DNA for the CDR3: TGTGCCAGTAGTTTCTCAGGGAACGGCTACACCTTC.

Comment on this clone: Other nucleotide sequences from this sample produce the same CDR3. The V call is TRBV6-5, the J call TRBJ2-1, with D uncertain. Per the germline V gene, CDR1 is MNHEY and CDR2 is SVGAGI. There are 14 residues in the CDR3. The V end lost 1 base, the J end lost 4 bases, and 8 bases lay between the germline ends. The CDR3 nucleotides are TGTGCCAGCAGTTACTTGGACCAATACAATGAGCAGTTCTTC. Protein product: CASSYLDQYNEQFF.